This TCR beta chain stems from a study of T cells in Graves' hyperthyroidism and ophthalmopathy. Trimming took off 6 bases at V and 2 bases at J, with 13 bases between the two ends. The CDR3 is 13 amino acids. Germline CDR1 is SQVTM and CDR2 is ANQGSEA. This clonotype has ten or more counts. No antigen is known for it. Findings and limits, study-wide: In the analysis, a 13 V-J model separated ophthalmopathy from stable hyperthyroidism. Clonotypes that were expanded in thyroid above 0.001 mostly appeared in blood too.

Orbital computed tomography and thyroid ultrasound, together with serum TRAb and thyroxine and clinical symptoms, were used for diagnoses. Template material for amplifying TCR beta CDR3 regions consisted of RNA transcripts. The primer set for the first-round RT-PCR of the TCR CDR3 was HTBI. TCRdb reanalysed the multiplex PCR reads using MiXCR and keeps one entry per CDR3 protein. The data contain roughly 510,000 distinct CDR3 sequences, around 50% of them seen just once; the ten biggest clones take up about two fifths. The sample comprised peripheral blood or thyroid tissue (not recorded which). This clonotype was sampled from an adult woman with Graves' disease, either hyperthyroidism or ophthalmopathy (not recorded which). This chain uses TRBV29-1 with TRBJ1-1, with a possible D match to TRBD1 (6 bases). This CDR3 reads CSVQGRGNTEAFF. CDR3 in DNA: TGCAGCGTACAGGGACGTGGTAACACTGAAGCTTTCTTT.